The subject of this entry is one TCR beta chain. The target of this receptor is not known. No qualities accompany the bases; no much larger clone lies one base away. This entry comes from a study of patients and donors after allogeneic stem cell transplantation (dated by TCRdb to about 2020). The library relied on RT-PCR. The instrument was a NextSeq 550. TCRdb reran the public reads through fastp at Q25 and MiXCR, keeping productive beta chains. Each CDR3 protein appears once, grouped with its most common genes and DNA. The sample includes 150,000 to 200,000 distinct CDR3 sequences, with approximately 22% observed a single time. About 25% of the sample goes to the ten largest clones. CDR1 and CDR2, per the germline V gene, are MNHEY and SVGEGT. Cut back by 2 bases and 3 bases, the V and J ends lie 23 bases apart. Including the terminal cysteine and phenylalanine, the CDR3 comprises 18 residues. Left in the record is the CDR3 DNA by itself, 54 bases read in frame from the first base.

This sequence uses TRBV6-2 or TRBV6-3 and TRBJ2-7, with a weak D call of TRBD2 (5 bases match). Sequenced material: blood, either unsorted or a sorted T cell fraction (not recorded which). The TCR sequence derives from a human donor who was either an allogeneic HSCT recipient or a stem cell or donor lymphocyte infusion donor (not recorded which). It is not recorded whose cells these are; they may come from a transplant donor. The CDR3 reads CASSYLWGVVPLGYEQYF. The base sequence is TGTGCCAGCAGTTACCTTTGGGGAGTGGTCCCTTTGGGCTACGAGCAGTACTTC.